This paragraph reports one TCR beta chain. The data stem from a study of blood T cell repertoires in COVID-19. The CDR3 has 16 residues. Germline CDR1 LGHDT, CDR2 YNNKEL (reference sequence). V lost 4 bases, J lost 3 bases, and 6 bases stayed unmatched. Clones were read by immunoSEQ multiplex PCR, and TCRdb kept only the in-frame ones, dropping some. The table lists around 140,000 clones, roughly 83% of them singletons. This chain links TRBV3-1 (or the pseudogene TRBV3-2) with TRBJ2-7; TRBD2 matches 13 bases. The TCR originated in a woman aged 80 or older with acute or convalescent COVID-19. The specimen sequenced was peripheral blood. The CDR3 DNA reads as TGTGCCAGCAGCCCCACTAGCGGGGGGGCCGACTACGAGCAGTACTTC. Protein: CASSPTSGGADYEQYF.